A single sample is the source of the 25 T cell receptor beta chains below, sequenced in a study of T cells after yellow fever vaccination. TCRdb used MiXCR to reprocess the 5' RACE reads, holding one entry per CDR3 protein. The sample shows about 630,000 distinct CDR3 sequences, around an eighth of them seen only once. This specimen was PBMCs, taken on the day of the yellow fever booster vaccination. The receptor source for this set is a man younger than 40 who received the YFV17D yellow fever vaccine.

The CDR3 sequence is CASSLSRPGQGIAGANVLTF. CDR3 DNA: TGTGCCAGCAGCTTAAGTAGACCGGGACAGGGGATAGCTGGGGCCAACGTCCTGACTTTC. V usage is TRBV11-2 and J usage is TRBJ2-6; 10 nucleotides align to TRBD1. V was clipped by 2 bases and J by 2 bases; unmatched bases: 12. The CDR3 consists of 20 residues. CDR1 and CDR2 (germline): SGHAT, FQNNGV.

This clonotype was detected only a few times. The chain links TRBV7-2 to TRBJ2-7; no reliable D call. V was cut by 3 bases and J by 6 bases, with 12 bases left in between. The CDR3 runs 13 residues. Germline loops: CDR1 SGHTA, CDR2 FQGNSA. The CDR3 loop is CASSFLGASEQYF. CDR3 DNA sequence: TGTGCCAGCAGCTTCTTAGGAGCTTCCGAGCAGTACTTC.

This clonotype was observed a few times. The chain has TRBV29-1 and TRBJ2-3; no reliable D call. The CDR3 runs to 12 residues. Germline V gives CDR1 SQVTM, CDR2 ANQGSEA. V was shortened by 5 bases and J by 0 bases, with 6 bases between the two germline ends. CDR3 nucleotides: TGCAGCGTTTCGGACAGCACAGATACGCAGTATTTT. Residues: CSVSDSTDTQYF.

This chain connects TRBV7-2 to TRBJ2-7; 10 bases line up with TRBD1. The CDR3 runs 14 residues. Germline values: CDR1 SGHTA, CDR2 FQGNSA. Germline trimming cut 3 bases from V and 6 bases from J; bases unmatched to any gene: 5. As DNA, the CDR3 is TGTGCCAGCAGCTTGGGACAGGGGATCGGCGAGCAGTACTTC. This gives the protein CASSLGQGIGEQYF.

This chain uses TRBV3-1 with TRBJ1-2; 8 bases map to TRBD1. The CDR3 length is 15 residues. V lost 2 bases, J lost 0 bases, and 2 bases stayed unmatched. CDR1 and CDR2 from the germline V gene are LGHDT and YNNKEL (reference sequence). CDR3 DNA: TGTGCCAGCAGCCAAAGGGACAGGTCTAACTATGGCTACACCTTC. Its protein product is CASSQRDRSNYGYTF.

This chain connects TRBV7-2 to TRBJ2-7, with a possible D match to TRBD2 (5 bases). Germline assignment: CDR1 SGHTA and CDR2 FQGNSA. The CDR3 spans 15 residues. The V and J ends lost 4 bases and 2 bases respectively, with 15 bases between them. The CDR3 DNA follows: TGTGCCAGCAGCTCCCAACTGGACTCAGCCTACGAGCAGTACTTC. This gives the protein CASSSQLDSAYEQYF.

The V call is TRBV28, the J call TRBJ2-7; 7 positions agree with TRBD1. Germline CDR1 reads MDHEN; CDR2 reads SYDVKM. J was trimmed by 4 bases and V by 4 bases; bases with no gene match: 13. The CDR3 has 16 residues. DNA of the CDR3: TGTGCCAGCAGTTCCCGTTGGACAGGATCTGGGTACGAGCAGTACTTC. This gives the protein CASSSRWTGSGYEQYF. The complete variable domain, with remaining parts taken from reference TRBV28 and TRBJ2-7, reads DVKVTQSSRYLVKRTGEKVFLECVQDMDHENMFWYRQDPGLGLRLIYFSYDVKMKEKGDIPEGYSVSREKKERFSLILESASTNQTSMYLCASSSRWTGSGYEQYFGPGTRLTVT.

This sequence joins TRBV20-1 and TRBJ1-5, with a tentative D call TRBD1 (5 bases). The germline gives CDR1 DFQATT, CDR2 SNEGSKA (reference sequence). The CDR3 is 15 amino acids. Trimming left V 0 bases short and J 1 base short, with 10 bases between. The CDR3 sequence: CSAREGVLSNQPQHF. The DNA for the CDR3 is TGCAGTGCTAGAGAGGGGGTTCTGAGCAATCAGCCCCAGCATTTT.

This chain joins TRBV20-1 and TRBJ2-5; D not certain. This CDR3 comprises 14 residues. Germline loops: CDR1 DFQATT, CDR2 SNEGSKA (reference sequence). The V end lost 0 bases, the J end lost 2 bases, and 10 bases lay between the germline ends. The CDR3: CSARDQSAQETQYF. The DNA for the CDR3 is TGCAGTGCTAGAGATCAAAGCGCGCAAGAGACCCAGTACTTC.

V usage is TRBV28 and J usage is TRBJ1-2; no reliable D call. There are 12 residues in the CDR3. Germline-derived CDR1 and CDR2 are MDHEN and SYDVKM. V shed 3 bases and J shed 4 bases, with 6 bases lying between them. CDR3 in amino acids: CASSFERYGYTF. The CDR3 coding sequence is TGTGCCAGCAGTTTCGAACGCTATGGCTACACCTTC.

The J gene is TRBJ2-7, the V gene TRBV12-3 or TRBV12-4; D may be TRBD1 (5 bases). Trimming removed 3 bases from V and 0 bases from J, with 12 bases in between. CDR3 length: 15 residues. CDR3 in DNA: TGTGCCAGCAGTTTGGCAGGGAAAAGCTCCTACGAGCAGTACTTC. Translation: CASSLAGKSSYEQYF.

This clonotype turned up a few times. The rearrangement joins TRBV12-3 or TRBV12-4 to TRBJ2-5, with 7 bases identical to TRBD1. Trimming took 8 bases from V and 5 from J; bases not matched to a gene: 14. The CDR3 sequence is 15 residues long. The CDR3, as DNA: TGTGCCAGCGCAGACGACCTGACAGGGCAGGAGACCCAGTACTTC. It translates to CASADDLTGQETQYF.

The V and J genes are TRBV20-1 and TRBJ2-7; 8 bases are shared with TRBD2. The CDR3 runs to 14 residues. V lost 5 bases and J lost 2; bases outside the gene matches: 8. Germline CDR1 and CDR2: DFQATT and SNEGSKA (reference sequence). CDR3 nucleotide sequence: TGCAGTGCTGTAGCGGGAAGTGGGGCCTACGAGCAGTACTTC. It yields the protein CSAVAGSGAYEQYF.

J is TRBJ2-4 and V is TRBV6-1; the match to TRBD1 covers 8 bases. From germline, CDR1 is MNHNS and CDR2 SASEGT. Trimming removed 5 bases from V and 0 bases from J; junction bases left unmatched: 6. The CDR3 spans 16 residues. The CDR3 coding sequence is TGTGCCAGCAGTACAAGACAGGGGCTAGCCAAAAACATTCAGTACTTC. Its protein is CASSTRQGLAKNIQYF.

This chain connects TRBV12-3 or TRBV12-4 to TRBJ2-5; 7 nucleotides align to TRBD2. The CDR3 is 17 residues long. V was clipped by 3 bases and J by 1 base; unmatched bases: 11. The CDR3 nucleotides are TGTGCCAGCAGTTTCTTGGCGGCGGGGACTACCCAAGAGACCCAGTACTTC. Protein: CASSFLAAGTTQETQYF.

This clonotype has more than one count but fewer than ten. The chain employs TRBV6-1 and TRBJ2-7; D possibly corresponds to TRBD2 (6 bases). The germline CDR1 and CDR2 sequences are MNHNS and SASEGT. The CDR3 is 15 residues long. V gave up 8 bases and J gave up 4 bases, with 21 bases separating them. The CDR3 DNA follows: TGTGCCAGCCGACGGGCCCCGGGAGTCGAATACGAGCAGTACTTC. The encoded protein is CASRRAPGVEYEQYF.

CDR3 in DNA: TGTGCCAGCAGCTTATCTCTAGCGGGACCCGTCAATGAGCAGTTCTTC. Translating gives CASSLSLAGPVNEQFF. The chain joins TRBV7-9 to TRBJ2-1, with TRBD2 matching 9 bases. CDR1 and CDR2 (germline): SEHNR, FQNEAQ (reference sequence). This CDR3 is 16 amino acids long. Trimming cost V 2 bases and J 6 bases; bases outside gene matches: 8.

This clonotype appeared a few times. The chain has TRBV5-1 and TRBJ2-1; D not resolved. The V end lost 1 base, the J end lost 8 bases, and 10 bases lay between the germline ends. The CDR3 runs 13 residues. Germline V lookup: CDR1 SGHRS, CDR2 YFSETQ. CDR3 residues: CASSLNLEYEQFF. CDR3 nucleotides: TGCGCCAGCAGCTTGAATTTGGAGTATGAGCAGTTCTTC. The full variable domain, rest sourced from reference TRBV5-1 and TRBJ2-1, is KAGVTQTPRYLIKTRGQQVTLSCSPISGHRSVSWYQQTPGQGLQFLFEYFSETQRNKGNFPGRFSGRQFSNSRSEMNVSTLELGDSALYLCASSLNLEYEQFFGPGTRLTVL.

The chain uses TRBV14 and TRBJ2-1; D possibly corresponds to TRBD2 (6 bases). Trimming stripped 2 bases from V and 5 bases from J, with 13 bases between. Germline CDR1 and CDR2: SGHDN and FVKESK. This CDR3 comprises 15 residues. The CDR3 reads CASSQYDGGDNEQFF. In nucleotides, the CDR3 is TGTGCCAGCAGCCAATATGACGGGGGAGACAATGAGCAGTTCTTC.

This chain joins TRBV29-1 and TRBJ2-7; D is possibly TRBD1 or TRBD2 (6 bases each). V lost 1 base, J lost 0 bases, and 13 bases lay in between. Germline V gives CDR1 SQVTM, CDR2 ANQGSEA. The CDR3 totals 15 residues. CDR3 DNA sequence: TGCAGCGTTGAAGGGGGGGACACGAGCTCCTACGAGCAGTACTTC. Protein: CSVEGGDTSSYEQYF.

This clonotype was observed a handful of times. The J gene is TRBJ2-5, the V gene TRBV10-1; 9 bases are shared with TRBD2. Trimming removed 0 bases from V and 5 bases from J; junction bases left unmatched: 7. Germline loops: CDR1 WNHNN, CDR2 SYGVQD (reference sequence). This CDR3 has 16 residues. In DNA form, the CDR3 reads TGCGCCAGCAGTGAGTCGAAATTAGCGGGAGTGGAGACCCAGTACTTC. Encoded protein: CASSESKLAGVETQYF.

The rearrangement joins TRBV5-6 to TRBJ2-7; 13 bases align to TRBD2. The CDR3 is 16 amino acids. Per germline, CDR1 SGHDT and CDR2 YYEEEE. Trimming at V came to 1 base and at J to 2 bases, leaving 3 bases not matched to a gene. The CDR3 reads CASSLFTSGRAYEQYF. DNA of the CDR3: TGTGCCAGCAGCTTGTTCACTAGCGGGAGGGCCTACGAGCAGTACTTC.

This clonotype has a handful of counts. The chain joins TRBV5-4 to TRBJ2-7; 7 bases line up with TRBD1. Unmatched junction bases numbered 8, after V lost 3 bases and J lost 2 bases. The CDR3 runs 15 residues. Per germline, CDR1 SGHNT and CDR2 YYREEE (reference sequence). The CDR3 loop is CASSSAGTAAYEQYF. The CDR3 DNA reads TGTGCCAGCAGCTCTGCCGGGACAGCCGCCTACGAGCAGTACTTC.

This clonotype was counted a single time. The rearrangement uses TRBV2 and TRBJ2-2, with 11 nucleotides matching TRBD2. The germline gives CDR1 SNHLY, CDR2 FYNNEI. The junction had 8 bases not matched to a gene; V was cut back by 7 bases and J by 7 bases. The CDR3 length is 15 residues. CDR3: CASKPSGRSGGELFF. The DNA of the CDR3 is TGTGCCAGCAAGCCTAGCGGGAGGTCCGGCGGGGAGCTGTTTTTT.

The V and J genes are TRBV5-1 and TRBJ2-3; D ambiguous. CDR1 and CDR2 from the germline V gene are SGHRS and YFSETQ. This CDR3 has 14 residues. The ends were cut back, 7 bases at V and 4 bases at J, with 16 bases in the middle. For the CDR3, the DNA is TGCGCCAGCGCCTCCGGATTTAATGCAGATACGCAGTATTTT. This gives the protein CASASGFNADTQYF.